This T cell receptor beta chain was recorded in a study of blood T cell repertoires in COVID-19 (TCRdb year 2020). Context from the whole study: Samples from collaborators originated in the United States, Italy and Spain and spanned both the acute and convalescent phases of COVID-19. The prospective study material was composed of cDNA or gDNA derived from T cells, B-cell-depleted T cells, or PBMCs. Subjects who had been exposed to COVID-19, were actively infected with it, or had recovered from it provided the deeply sampled blood TCRbeta repertoires that made up the dataset. The repertoires were released in a freely available public database intended as a resource for research on the immune response to SARS-CoV-2. The samples were drawn from the first 160 participants of the ongoing ImmuneRACE study and from under 1,500 subjects provided by 6 global collaborators. The sample metadata nearly always contained a de-identified subject ID, COVID-19 status, age in years and sex. Where available, HLA class I and class II types were taken from metadata supplied by the sample provider and were not determined by assay-based typing.

Enrolling through a virtual design, the prospective study's participants ranged in age from roughly 18 to 89 years and lived across some 23 United States geographic areas. To assign participants to cohorts, the prospective study relied on clinical history that participants themselves reported in a screening survey and a study questionnaire. Recovered participants in ImmuneRACE Cohort 3 were defined as having two consecutive negative NP/OP PCR tests, clearance from a healthcare professional, or resolution of symptoms. Mobile phlebotomists in the prospective study collected whole blood, serum and a nasopharyngeal or oropharyngeal swab from every participant. Participants in the prospective study had the option to provide additional blood draws and questionnaires over a roughly 2-month period. Blood samples from the prospective study were shipped frozen or at room temperature prior to DNA extraction.

Beyond this particular receptor, the publication reports: Clinical and demographic metadata were provided uncurated, with the amount varying by source and participant.

Points on this clone: What antigen it recognizes has not been identified. Base qualities are missing; no much larger clone stands one base away.

TCRbeta CDR3 regions were amplified from genomic DNA by means of the immunoSEQ Assay, a bias-controlled multiplex PCR. From the authors' description of their analysis: The number of nucleated cells in each sample was estimated by amplification of reference gene primers within the assay. To quantify the absolute abundance of each unique TCRbeta CDR3 rearrangement, sequence reads were collapsed and filtered. For each sample, productive Simpson clonality was calculated as the square root of Simpson's diversity index over productive rearrangements. Not all clones reach the TCRdb copy of this immuneACCESS table, which keeps in-frame sequences only. Checked studies attribute under half of the gap to unresolved V genes and leave the rest unexplained. V and J calls plus clone size are reproduced from that table; the DNA served to infer D and trimming. This sample has 240,000 or so clones in its table, and around 86% of those were observed once. Jointly, the top ten make up more than 2% of the sample.

V lost 1 base and J lost 8 bases; the stretch between them is 12 bases long. Its CDR3 holds 15 amino acids, cysteine through phenylalanine. Left in the record is the CDR3 DNA by itself, 45 bases read in frame from the first base. The germline V gene provides CDR1 SNHLY and CDR2 FYNNEI. Sequenced sample: PBMCs or T cells enriched from blood (not recorded which). Recombination connected TRBV2 to TRBJ1-6, and TRBD1 may be the D gene, going by 5 matching bases. The sequence was collected from a woman between 45 and 65 years old who had recovered from COVID-19. The DNA reads TGTGCCAGCAGTGAAGTAGGGGTGGTCGATTCACCCCTCCACTTT. This gives the protein CASSEVGVVDSPLHF.